These 25 T cell receptor beta chains originate from one sample sequenced in a study of neurological immune-mediated disorders. TCRdb called the 5' RACE reads again in MiXCR, with one record for every CDR3 protein. The sample has 45,000 to 65,000 distinct CDR3 sequences, roughly 8% seen once. Time point in this sample: longitudinal time-point 3. The sequenced sample consisted of PBMCs. These receptors all come from a woman aged 40 to 50 in good health.

The table lists this clonotype with many counts. The gene calls are TRBV29-1 and TRBJ2-7; 9 positions match TRBD1. V dropped 6 bases and J dropped 3; count of bases not matched to a gene: 6. CDR1 and CDR2 from the germline V gene are SQVTM and ANQGSEA. The CDR3 extends over 13 amino acids. The DNA of the CDR3 is TGCAGCGTCAGACAGGGGGGATACTACGAGCAGTACTTC. Translation: CSVRQGGYYEQYF.

This clonotype appeared many times. The J gene is TRBJ2-1, the V gene TRBV12-3 or TRBV12-4, with 11 bases identical to TRBD2. Trimming took 4 bases from V and 2 from J; bases not matched to a gene: 4. The CDR3 consists of 16 residues. CDR3 nucleotides: TGTGCCAGCAGTTCCCCGGGACTAGCGGCCTACAATGAGCAGTTCTTC. Its protein is CASSSPGLAAYNEQFF.

The J gene is TRBJ1-2, the V gene TRBV5-1; TRBD1 might be the D (5 bases). The CDR3 spans 13 residues. The germline V gene encodes CDR1 SGHRS and CDR2 YFSETQ. Trimming shortened V by 0 bases and J by 7 bases, and 10 bases separated the two germline ends. CDR3 DNA sequence: TGCGCCAGCAGCTTGGGGGGCTCTTCTGGCTACACCTTC. It translates to CASSLGGSSGYTF.

The sample holds many counts of this clonotype. The chain joins TRBV20-1 to TRBJ1-4; TRBD1 might be the D (5 bases). The CDR3 is 13 residues long. V was shortened by 6 bases and J by 6 bases, with 14 bases between the two germline ends. Germline CDR1 DFQATT, CDR2 SNEGSKA (reference sequence). CDR3 nucleotides: TGCAGTGCCCCAGATCAGGGTGATGAAAAACTGTTTTTT. Protein: CSAPDQGDEKLFF.

This clonotype has at least ten counts. The chain employs TRBV29-1 and TRBJ1-1, with unresolved D. V was cut by 3 bases and J by 7 bases, with 12 bases left in between. The CDR3 has 12 residues. Per germline, CDR1 SQVTM and CDR2 ANQGSEA. Here the CDR3 DNA reads TGCAGCGTTGAGAAGACGCGCGATGAAGCTTTCTTT. Translating gives CSVEKTRDEAFF.

Many counts were recorded for this clonotype. The chain links TRBV14 to TRBJ1-2; the D is unclear. Germline lookup yields CDR1 SGHDN and CDR2 FVKESK. There are 13 residues in the CDR3. Trimming removed 1 base at V and 0 bases at J, with 3 bases between. In DNA, the CDR3 is TGTGCCAGCAGCCAAGTTGCTAACTATGGCTACACCTTC. Its protein is CASSQVANYGYTF.

This clonotype was seen ten or more times. The V and J genes are TRBV2 and TRBJ1-1; a possible D gene is TRBD1 (5 bases). Germline V lookup: CDR1 SNHLY, CDR2 FYNNEI. V was trimmed by 7 bases and J by 4 bases, leaving 10 bases between them. The CDR3 runs to 12 residues. The CDR3 sequence is CASNTDSTEAFF. The CDR3 region has the DNA TGTGCCAGCAACACCGACAGCACTGAAGCTTTCTTT.

The sample holds many counts of this clonotype. J is TRBJ2-1 and V is TRBV6-2 or TRBV6-3; 14 bases match TRBD2. Germline CDR1 and CDR2: MNHEY and SVGEGT. J lost 8 bases, V lost 5 bases, and 5 bases had no gene match. This CDR3 region has 15 residues. Here the CDR3 DNA reads TGTGCCAGCAGTGATGGACTAGCGGGAGGACATGAGCAGTTCTTC. The encoded protein is CASSDGLAGGHEQFF.

This clonotype has a count of ten or more. The chain is built from TRBV3-1 and TRBJ2-7, with a possible D match to TRBD1 (6 bases). V lost 1 base to trimming and J lost 5 bases, with 15 bases between them. Per germline, CDR1 LGHDT and CDR2 YNNKEL (reference sequence). This CDR3 is 15 amino acids long. The CDR3 reads CASSQGWGPYDEQYF. The CDR3 region has the DNA TGTGCCAGCAGCCAAGGGTGGGGGCCTTACGACGAGCAGTACTTC.

This clonotype was detected ten times or more. The chain employs TRBV6-5 and TRBJ2-3; D is possibly TRBD1 (7 bases). The CDR3 runs 15 residues. Trimming took 5 bases from V and 4 from J, leaving 16 bases between them. CDR1 and CDR2 from the germline V gene are MNHEY and SVGAGI. The CDR3 nucleotides read TGTGCCAGCAGTCCAAGAGGAGGGGGCCCAGATACGCAGTATTTT. Protein product: CASSPRGGGPDTQYF.

The table lists this clonotype with many counts. The gene calls are TRBV9 and TRBJ2-1; 10 bases match TRBD2. The CDR3 is 15 amino acids. From germline, CDR1 is SGDLS and CDR2 YYNGEE. V shed 0 bases and J 6 bases; nucleotides not matched to a gene: 3. CDR3 protein: CASSVGLAGFNEQFF. The CDR3 DNA is TGTGCCAGCAGCGTAGGACTAGCGGGCTTCAATGAGCAGTTCTTC.

This clonotype was found many times. The chain carries TRBV20-1 and TRBJ1-5, with 8 bases that match TRBD1. The germline V gene has CDR1 DFQATT and CDR2 SNEGSKA (reference sequence). This CDR3 comprises 16 residues. The junction had 5 bases not matched to a gene; V was cut back by 0 bases and J by 1 base. Written as DNA, the CDR3 is TGCAGTGCTAGAGATCAGGGGGCGAGGAGCAATCAGCCCCAGCATTTT. This codes for CSARDQGARSNQPQHF.

The V gene is TRBV7-9, the J gene TRBJ2-2; TRBD2 matches at 9 bases. CDR3 length: 17 residues. Germline trimming cut 6 bases from V and 1 base from J; bases unmatched to any gene: 9. Germline assignment: CDR1 SEHNR and CDR2 FQNEAQ (reference sequence). The CDR3 DNA reads as TGTGCCAGCAGACCTAGACTAGCGGAGAAGAACACCGGGGAGCTGTTTTTT. It translates to CASRPRLAEKNTGELFF.

This clonotype came up many times. The rearrangement uses TRBV12-3 or TRBV12-4 and TRBJ2-3; no clear D gene. Trimming shortened V by 5 bases and J by 4 bases, and 10 bases separated the two germline ends. The CDR3 loop spans 13 amino acids. CDR3 sequence reads: CASSKDAPDTQYF. The CDR3 bases are TGTGCCAGCAGTAAGGATGCCCCAGATACGCAGTATTTT.

This clonotype was picked up many times. The chain is built from TRBV12-3 or TRBV12-4 and TRBJ1-2, with D uncertain. This CDR3 region has 13 residues. Trimming removed 3 bases from V and 9 bases from J, with 14 bases in between. The CDR3 protein is CASSFADDASYTF. In nucleotides, the CDR3 is TGTGCCAGCAGTTTCGCGGACGACGCTAGCTACACCTTC.

In its sample, this clonotype was seen many times. The rearrangement links TRBV6-2 or TRBV6-3 to TRBJ1-4; TRBD1 agrees at 10 bases. Germline V CDR1 and CDR2: MNHEY, SVGEGT. Germline trimming cut 2 bases from V and 10 bases from J; bases unmatched to any gene: 4. There are 14 residues in the CDR3. The chain's CDR3 is CASSYVGQGRKLFF. The CDR3 nucleotides read TGTGCCAGCAGTTACGTGGGACAGGGGCGAAAACTGTTTTTT.

This clonotype was found many times. The rearrangement links TRBV7-2 to TRBJ2-1; D perhaps matches TRBD2 (6 bases). In germline, CDR1 is SGHTA, CDR2 FQGNSA. The CDR3 has 13 amino acids. The V end lost 5 bases, the J end lost 9 bases, and 14 bases lay between the germline ends. The CDR3 reads CASSLGGLSEQFF. The CDR3 DNA follows: TGTGCCAGCAGCCTCGGGGGTCTTAGTGAGCAGTTCTTC.

This clonotype was observed at least ten times. V is TRBV7-9 and J is TRBJ1-2, with D perhaps TRBD1 (5 bases). Looked up from germline, CDR1 is SEHNR and CDR2 is FQNEAQ (reference sequence). The CDR3 is made up of 18 amino acids. The V end lost 1 base, the J end lost 3 bases, and 21 bases lay between the germline ends. The DNA for the CDR3 is TGTGCCAGCAGCTTAGAAAGGGGCGTCAAGAAACGAGACTATGGCTACACCTTC. Its protein is CASSLERGVKKRDYGYTF.

This clonotype was seen ten or more times. This chain uses TRBV7-9 with TRBJ2-4; D call uncertain. Germline-derived CDR1 and CDR2 are SEHNR and FQNEAQ (reference sequence). The CDR3 totals 17 residues. Deletions cut 5 bases from V and 1 base from J, with 18 bases between. The CDR3 reads CASSVRTSRAAKNIQYF. The CDR3 region has the DNA TGTGCCAGCAGCGTTCGGACCTCTAGGGCTGCCAAAAACATTCAGTACTTC.

This clonotype was counted many times. The chain joins TRBV7-2 to TRBJ1-2; TRBD1 is a possible D gene (6 bases). V lost 1 base to trimming and J lost 2 bases, with 11 bases between them. The length of the CDR3 is 15 residues. Germline CDR1 reads SGHTA; CDR2 reads FQGNSA. The CDR3 loop is CASSLVKGVNYGYTF. In DNA, the CDR3 is TGTGCCAGCAGCTTAGTGAAGGGGGTAAACTATGGCTACACCTTC.

This clonotype was observed many times. The chain carries TRBV4-3 and TRBJ2-1; D uncertain. CDR1 is LGHNA, CDR2 YSLEER, per germline. Trimming took off 0 bases at V and 6 bases at J, with 12 bases between the two ends. This CDR3 spans 15 amino acids. In DNA form, the CDR3 reads TGCGCCAGCAGCCAAGATAGCTTTTCCCTCAATGAGCAGTTCTTC. Its translation is CASSQDSFSLNEQFF.

This clonotype was seen repeatedly, ten times or more. The junction shows a germline mismatch at one end, possibly a read error. This chain connects TRBV29-1 to TRBJ2-6; D gene unclear. Per germline, CDR1 SQVTM and CDR2 ANQGSEA. This CDR3 region has 14 residues. CDR3 sequence: CGVTGPPGANVLTF. DNA of the CDR3: TGCGGCGTTACGGGCCCCCCTGGGGCCAACGTCCTGACTTTC.

About this clonotype: A much larger clone is a single base away; this may be a read error. The chain is built from TRBV27 and TRBJ1-6, with D possibly TRBD1 on 5 matching bases. This CDR3 spans 19 amino acids. The germline V gene encodes CDR1 MNHEY and CDR2 SMNVEV (reference sequence). Trimming shortened V by 6 bases and J by 2 bases, and 23 bases separated the two germline ends. The CDR3 region is CASRLRTLRGTAYNSPLHF. The CDR3 coding sequence is TGTGCCAGCAGGCTCCGTACCTTGAGGGGCACCGCCTATAATTCACCCCTCCACTTT.

This clonotype was seen ten or more times. The CDR3 coding sequence is TGTGCCAGCAGCCAAATGACAGGAAACACCATATATTTT. It yields the protein CASSQMTGNTIYF. The chain is built from TRBV12-3 or TRBV12-4 and TRBJ1-3; unclear D gene. The CDR3 loop spans 13 amino acids. The V and J ends lost 6 bases and 4 bases respectively, with 10 bases between them.

This clonotype has a count of ten or more. The rearrangement uses TRBV20-1 and TRBJ1-4; possibly TRBD1 for D (6 bases). CDR1 is DFQATT, CDR2 SNEGSKA, per germline (reference sequence). The CDR3 is 13 amino acids. Trimming shortened V by 6 bases and J by 0 bases, and 8 bases separated the two germline ends. Written as DNA, the CDR3 is TGCAGTGCGACAGGTGCAACTAATGAAAAACTGTTTTTT. This translates into CSATGATNEKLFF.